These 14 T cell receptor beta chains originate from one sample sequenced in a study of Ad26.COV2.S vaccination and SARS-CoV-2 variants (dated by TCRdb to the early 2020s). This sample's treatment or condition label indicates: about 20 received Ad26.COV2.S at low or high dose, single or two shots; 5 received placebo; per-sample allocation not given. Repertoires of vaccine and placebo recipients were sequenced from samples taken on day 63 after the first injection. Library method: the immunoSEQ multiplex PCR assay. Imported from immuneACCESS, the table was reduced by TCRdb to in-frame sequences with V and J called. These copies leave out some clones; in studies compared against another copy, an unresolved V gene accounts for under half, and the cause of the remainder is not known. The table for this sample lists some 400,000 clones; approximately 89% of them were counted only once. About 2% of the sample lies in the top ten.

The sequencing here drew on peripheral blood, taken in a trial of Ad26.COV2.S vaccine versus placebo. The receptors originated from a person aged 18-60 years who received the Ad26.COV2.S COVID-19 vaccine or a placebo.

V usage is TRBV5-5 and J usage is TRBJ1-3; D possibly corresponds to TRBD1 (5 bases). Trimming took 0 bases from V and 4 from J, leaving 5 bases between them. CDR1 is SGHKS and CDR2 is YYEKEE in the germline V gene (reference sequence). The CDR3 consists of 13 residues. The CDR3 here is CASSLAGGNTIYF. CDR3 sequence (DNA): TGTGCCAGCAGCTTGGCAGGGGGAAACACCATATATTTT.

The V call is TRBV7-2, the J call TRBJ1-3; D gene uncertain. Per germline, CDR1 SGHTA and CDR2 FQGNSA. V was clipped by 2 bases and J by 4 bases, with 6 bases between them. This CDR3 is 13 amino acids long. DNA for the CDR3: TGTGCCAGCAGCTTAAACGGAGGAAACACCATATATTTT. Its protein is CASSLNGGNTIYF. Drawing the rest from reference TRBV7-2 and TRBJ1-3, the complete variable domain is GAGVSQSPSNKVTEKGKDVELRCDPISGHTALYWYRQSLGQGLEFLIYFQGNSAPDKSGLPSDRFSAERTGGSVSTLTIQRTQQEDSAVYLCASSLNGGNTIYFGEGSWLTVV.

There are a few counts of this clone. The chain employs TRBV28 and TRBJ1-4; TRBD1 might be the D (5 bases). Trimming took 4 bases from V and 5 from J, leaving 17 bases between them. This CDR3 spans 16 amino acids. Germline CDR1 MDHEN, CDR2 SYDVKM. CDR3 sequence (DNA): TGTGCCAGCAGTTCCGACAGCACACCTCAGAATGAAAAACTGTTTTTT. The encoded protein is CASSSDSTPQNEKLFF.

The chain carries TRBV7-2 and TRBJ1-6; D is undetermined. From germline, CDR1 is SGHTA and CDR2 FQGNSA. The CDR3 consists of 17 residues. Trimming removed 5 bases from V and 0 bases from J, with 14 bases in between. The CDR3: CASSRPRSSSYNSPLHF. CDR3 DNA sequence: TGTGCCAGCAGCCGCCCTCGGAGTAGCTCCTATAATTCACCCCTCCACTTT.

This rearrangement joins TRBV19 to TRBJ2-2; 9 bases map to TRBD1. CDR3 length: 14 amino acids. J gave up 5 bases and V 9 bases, and 7 bases lay outside the gene matches. Per the germline V gene, CDR1 is LNHDA and CDR2 is SQIVND (reference sequence). The CDR3 reads CASGGQGRTGELFF. DNA of the CDR3: TGTGCCAGCGGGGGACAGGGACGGACCGGGGAGCTGTTTTTT. The complete variable domain, with remaining parts taken from reference TRBV19 and TRBJ2-2, reads DGGITQSPKYLFRKEGQNVTLSCEQNLNHDAMYWYRQDPGQGLRLIYYSQIVNDFQKGDIAEGYSVSREKKESFPLTVTSAQKNPTAFYLCASGGQGRTGELFFGEGSRLTVL.

The gene calls are TRBV19 and TRBJ2-5, with TRBD1 matching 8 bases. The CDR3 contains 12 residues. Germline CDR1 is LNHDA and CDR2 is SQIVND (reference sequence). Trimming cost V 6 bases and J 4 bases; bases outside gene matches: 1. CDR3 region: CASRGQVETQYF. CDR3 in DNA: TGTGCCAGTAGGGGACAGGTAGAGACCCAGTACTTC.

The chain combines TRBV10-1 with TRBJ2-6; D is possibly TRBD1 (7 bases). This CDR3 is built from 17 residues. The germline V gene encodes CDR1 WNHNN and CDR2 SYGVQD (reference sequence). The V end lost 2 bases, the J end lost 0 bases, and 11 bases lay between the germline ends. CDR3 in DNA: TGCGCCAGCAGTGAGAACAGGGGAGGCTCTGGGGCCAACGTCCTGACTTTC. This translates into CASSENRGGSGANVLTF.

The CDR3 spells CASSPRDRGTHTIYF. In DNA, the CDR3 is TGTGCCAGCAGTCCCCGGGACAGGGGGACACACACCATATATTTT. The chain carries TRBV6-5 and TRBJ1-3; 11 nucleotides agree with TRBD1. Trimming at V came to 5 bases and at J to 8 bases, leaving 8 bases not matched to a gene. The CDR3 runs to 15 residues. From germline, CDR1 is MNHEY and CDR2 SVGAGI.

The chain has TRBV18 and TRBJ1-2; a possible D gene is TRBD1 (5 bases). With 2 bases removed from V and 0 bases from J, the gap between germline ends came to 10 bases. Germline V gene sequence: CDR1 KGHSH, CDR2 LQKENI. The CDR3 is 15 amino acids. Here the CDR3 DNA reads TGTGCCAGCTCACCAGGGACGGAAGCTAACTATGGCTACACCTTC. It codes for CASSPGTEANYGYTF.

V is TRBV19 and J is TRBJ2-3, with D unresolved. The CDR3 consists of 17 residues. Looked up from germline, CDR1 is LNHDA and CDR2 is SQIVND (reference sequence). V gave up 7 bases and J gave up 0 bases, with 20 bases separating them. Here the CDR3 reads CASTFPWVAPSTDTQYF. The CDR3 DNA is TGTGCCAGTACCTTTCCGTGGGTAGCACCTAGCACAGATACGCAGTATTTT. The full variable domain, completed using reference TRBV19 and TRBJ2-3, is DGGITQSPKYLFRKEGQNVTLSCEQNLNHDAMYWYRQDPGQGLRLIYYSQIVNDFQKGDIAEGYSVSREKKESFPLTVTSAQKNPTAFYLCASTFPWVAPSTDTQYFGPGTRLTVL.

The V call is TRBV6-6, the J call TRBJ2-1; 12 nucleotides line up with TRBD1. Germline trimming cut 4 bases from V and 8 bases from J; bases unmatched to any gene: 6. CDR3 size: 15 residues. Germline assignment: CDR1 MNHNY and CDR2 SVGAGI (reference sequence). Written as DNA, the CDR3 is TGTGCCAGCAGTTCGCCGGGACAGGGGGCCTATGAGCAGTTCTTC. This encodes CASSSPGQGAYEQFF.

The V gene is TRBV15, the J gene TRBJ2-7; D unresolved. Germline values: CDR1 LNHNV, CDR2 YYDKDF (reference sequence). This CDR3 contains 12 residues. With 0 bases removed from V and 4 bases from J, the gap between germline ends came to 4 bases. The CDR3 DNA reads as TGTGCCACCAGCAGAGATGATTACGAGCAGTACTTC. This codes for CATSRDDYEQYF. The full variable domain, its missing parts supplied by reference TRBV15 and TRBJ2-7, is DAMVIQNPRYQVTQFGKPVTLSCSQTLNHNVMYWYQQKSSQAPKLLFHYYDKDFNNEADTPDNFQSRRPNTSFCFLDIRSPGLGDTAMYLCATSRDDYEQYFGPGTRLTVT.

The V and J genes are TRBV19 and TRBJ2-1, with D uncertain. CDR1 is LNHDA, CDR2 SQIVND, per germline (reference sequence). This CDR3 spans 11 amino acids. Trimming pared 5 bases from V and 9 bases from J, leaving 8 bases between. The CDR3: CASSLVGEQFF. The CDR3 region has the DNA TGTGCCAGTAGTTTAGTGGGTGAGCAGTTCTTC.

V usage is TRBV6-2 or TRBV6-3 and J usage is TRBJ2-1; D not certain. This CDR3 is built from 14 residues. V shed 2 bases and J shed 2 bases, with 7 bases lying between them. Germline-derived CDR1 and CDR2 are MNHEY and SVGEGT. The DNA of the CDR3 is TGTGCCAGCAGTTACGAACCCCCCTACAATGAGCAGTTCTTC. Translated: CASSYEPPYNEQFF.